The rows below give T cell receptor beta chains drawn from one sample of a study of blood T cell repertoires in COVID-19. This table comes from immunoSEQ multiplex PCR, and its TCRdb copy is limited to in-frame clones, with some not included. This sample carries about 55,000 clones, more than 70% of them seen once, and the ten largest clones take 16%. The sample was peripheral blood. The receptors stem from a human donor in a cohort sampled during active COVID-19. Both conserved end residues are part of each CDR3. D genes are given only for firm matches. Expanded clones get a size class; other rows say once, few or many, or leave the size out.

V gene: TRBV19; D gene: TRBD2; J gene: TRBJ2-1; clone size: -; CDR3 protein: CASTSGSGDEQFF; CDR3 DNA: TGTGCCAGTACCTCGGGTAGCGGGGATGAGCAGTTCTTC
V gene: TRBV12-3/TRBV12-4; D gene: -; J gene: TRBJ1-2; clone size: -; CDR3 protein: CASSQDSNYGYTF; CDR3 DNA: TGTGCCAGCAGCCAGGACAGTAACTATGGCTACACCTTC
V gene: TRBV7-9; D gene: TRBD2; J gene: TRBJ2-3; clone size: -; CDR3 protein: CASSSLAGGDTQYF; CDR3 DNA: TGTGCCAGCAGCTCCCTAGCGGGAGGAGATACGCAGTATTTT
V gene: TRBV7-2; D gene: TRBD2; J gene: TRBJ2-1; clone size: -; CDR3 protein: CASSLTPLAGRSSYNEQFF; CDR3 DNA: TGTGCCAGCAGCTTGACACCACTAGCGGGGCGTAGCTCCTACAATGAGCAGTTCTTC
V gene: TRBV7-9; D gene: TRBD2; J gene: TRBJ2-1; clone size: -; CDR3 protein: CASSPQSGDNEQFF; CDR3 DNA: TGTGCCAGCAGCCCCCAAAGCGGGGACAATGAGCAGTTCTTC
V gene: TRBV28; D gene: -; J gene: TRBJ1-1; clone size: -; CDR3 protein: CASSLINRELAFF; CDR3 DNA: TGTGCCAGCAGTTTAATTAACAGGGAGTTAGCTTTCTTT
V gene: TRBV30; D gene: -; J gene: TRBJ1-5; clone size: -; CDR3 protein: CAWSGYTSNQPQHF; CDR3 DNA: TGTGCCTGGAGTGGGTACACCAGCAATCAGCCCCAGCATTTT
V gene: TRBV2; D gene: TRBD1; J gene: TRBJ2-7; clone size: -; CDR3 protein: CASSGARGLYEQYF; CDR3 DNA: TGTGCCAGCAGTGGGGCCAGGGGGCTCTACGAGCAGTACTTC
V gene: TRBV3-1/TRBV3-2; D gene: -; J gene: TRBJ1-6; clone size: -; CDR3 protein: CASSQGVGGNSPLHF; CDR3 DNA: TGTGCCAGCAGCCAAGGTGTAGGGGGTAATTCACCCCTCCACTTT
V gene: TRBV12-3/TRBV12-4; D gene: TRBD1; J gene: TRBJ2-5; clone size: -; CDR3 protein: CASSPSTGETQYF; CDR3 DNA: TGTGCCAGCAGTCCTTCGACAGGGGAGACCCAGTACTTC
V gene: TRBV5-5; D gene: -; J gene: TRBJ2-7; clone size: -; CDR3 protein: CASIYSPQGDEQYF; CDR3 DNA: TGTGCCAGCATCTACTCCCCCCAGGGCGACGAGCAGTACTTC
V gene: TRBV5-1; D gene: TRBD1; J gene: TRBJ2-3; clone size: -; CDR3 protein: CASSAGQGADTQYF; CDR3 DNA: TGCGCCAGCAGCGCTGGACAGGGAGCAGATACGCAGTATTTT
V gene: TRBV30; D gene: -; J gene: TRBJ2-2; clone size: -; CDR3 protein: CAWTTRVTGELFF; CDR3 DNA: TGTGCCTGGACCACTCGGGTCACCGGGGAGCTGTTTTTT
V gene: TRBV4-1; D gene: TRBD1; J gene: TRBJ1-5; clone size: -; CDR3 protein: CASSPTLGQRLHSNQPQHF; CDR3 DNA: TGCGCCAGCAGCCCTACCCTGGGACAGCGACTCCATAGCAATCAGCCCCAGCATTTT
V gene: TRBV7-9; D gene: -; J gene: TRBJ2-3; clone size: -; CDR3 protein: CASSLGLSTDTQYF; CDR3 DNA: TGTGCCAGCAGCTTGGGACTTAGCACAGATACGCAGTATTTT
V gene: TRBV28; D gene: -; J gene: TRBJ2-5; clone size: few; CDR3 protein: CASKGQNQETQYF; CDR3 DNA: TGTGCCAGCAAGGGGCAGAATCAAGAGACCCAGTACTTC
V gene: TRBV4-1; D gene: TRBD1; J gene: TRBJ1-1; clone size: -; CDR3 protein: CASSRQGAAQNTEAFF; CDR3 DNA: TGCGCCAGCAGCCGGCAGGGGGCAGCACAGAACACTGAAGCTTTCTTT
V gene: TRBV18; D gene: TRBD2; J gene: TRBJ2-7; clone size: -; CDR3 protein: CASSPLAGGNYEQYF; CDR3 DNA: TGTGCCAGCTCACCACTAGCGGGAGGAAACTACGAGCAGTACTTC
V gene: TRBV4-1; D gene: -; J gene: TRBJ2-5; clone size: -; CDR3 protein: CASSQGQGTETQYF; CDR3 DNA: TGCGCCAGCAGCCAAGGGCAGGGGACGGAGACCCAGTACTTC
V gene: TRBV5-4; D gene: TRBD1; J gene: TRBJ1-6; clone size: -; CDR3 protein: CASRRTGANYNSPLHF; CDR3 DNA: TGTGCCAGCAGGCGGACAGGGGCCAACTATAATTCACCCCTCCACTTT
V gene: TRBV5-1; D gene: TRBD1; J gene: TRBJ1-4; clone size: -; CDR3 protein: CASSLDPGGRYNEKLFF; CDR3 DNA: TGCGCCAGCAGCTTGGATCCAGGGGGCCGCTATAATGAAAAACTGTTTTTT
V gene: TRBV5-1; D gene: TRBD1; J gene: TRBJ1-2; clone size: -; CDR3 protein: CASSQDRANGYTF; CDR3 DNA: TGCGCCAGCAGCCAGGACAGGGCCAATGGCTACACCTTC
V gene: TRBV11-2; D gene: TRBD1; J gene: TRBJ2-1; clone size: -; CDR3 protein: CASSVGQGAYNEQFF; CDR3 DNA: TGTGCCAGCAGCGTTGGCCAGGGGGCGTACAATGAGCAGTTCTTC
V gene: TRBV24-1; D gene: TRBD1; J gene: TRBJ1-2; clone size: -; CDR3 protein: CATSDLRTGGDPYGYTF; CDR3 DNA: TGTGCCACCAGTGATTTGCGGACAGGGGGAGACCCCTATGGCTACACCTTC
V gene: TRBV21-1; D gene: -; J gene: TRBJ2-3; clone size: -; CDR3 protein: CASSKESRTPTDTQYF; CDR3 DNA: TGTGCCAGCAGCAAAGAATCTAGGACACCGACAGATACGCAGTATTTT
V gene: TRBV2; D gene: -; J gene: TRBJ1-3; clone size: -; CDR3 protein: CARSAGGNGNTIYF; CDR3 DNA: TGTGCCAGGAGTGCCGGGGGAAACGGAAACACCATATATTTT
V gene: TRBV30; D gene: -; J gene: TRBJ2-2; clone size: -; CDR3 protein: CAWNPGRVGHTGELFF; CDR3 DNA: TGTGCCTGGAACCCGGGAAGGGTCGGTCACACCGGGGAGCTGTTTTTT
V gene: TRBV6-5; D gene: TRBD1; J gene: TRBJ1-1; clone size: -; CDR3 protein: CASSRTGELEAFF; CDR3 DNA: TGTGCCAGCAGCCGGACAGGCGAACTCGAAGCTTTCTTT
V gene: TRBV5-8; D gene: TRBD2; J gene: TRBJ2-1; clone size: -; CDR3 protein: CASSLEERGSSYNEQFF; CDR3 DNA: TGTGCCAGCAGCTTGGAGGAGCGGGGGAGCTCCTACAATGAGCAGTTCTTC
V gene: TRBV27; D gene: -; J gene: TRBJ2-2; clone size: -; CDR3 protein: CASSLRGVQKWGAGRTGELFF; CDR3 DNA: TGTGCCAGCAGTTTGAGAGGGGTCCAAAAGTGGGGGGCCGGGAGGACCGGGGAGCTGTTTTTT
V gene: TRBV5-1; D gene: -; J gene: TRBJ2-2; clone size: once; CDR3 protein: CASSLDSTNTGELFF; CDR3 DNA: TGCGCCAGCAGCTTGGACAGTACTAACACCGGGGAGCTGTTTTTT
V gene: TRBV28; D gene: TRBD1; J gene: TRBJ2-7; clone size: -; CDR3 protein: CASSQAPGQGKLVF; CDR3 DNA: TGTGCCAGCAGCCAAGCCCCTGGACAGGGGAAACTCGTGTTC
V gene: TRBV18; D gene: TRBD2; J gene: TRBJ2-5; clone size: -; CDR3 protein: CASSNVGLAQLEETQYF; CDR3 DNA: TGTGCCAGCTCGAACGTCGGACTAGCTCAACTAGAAGAGACCCAGTACTTC
V gene: TRBV6-5; D gene: -; J gene: TRBJ2-1; clone size: -; CDR3 protein: CASSYSREQFF; CDR3 DNA: TGTGCCAGCAGTTACTCCAGGGAGCAGTTCTTC
V gene: TRBV18; D gene: TRBD1; J gene: TRBJ1-2; clone size: -; CDR3 protein: CASSLPGQGADGYTF; CDR3 DNA: TGTGCCAGCTCACTCCCGGGACAGGGGGCGGATGGCTACACCTTC
V gene: TRBV5-1; D gene: TRBD1; J gene: TRBJ1-1; clone size: -; CDR3 protein: CASSLVPGGLTEAFF; CDR3 DNA: TGCGCCAGCAGCTTGGTGCCAGGGGGCCTCACTGAAGCTTTCTTT
V gene: TRBV12-3/TRBV12-4; D gene: -; J gene: TRBJ2-1; clone size: -; CDR3 protein: CASSYDFIEFF; CDR3 DNA: TGTGCCAGCAGCTATGACTTTATAGAGTTCTTC
V gene: TRBV5-1; D gene: -; J gene: TRBJ1-3; clone size: -; CDR3 protein: CASSLGQARSGNTIYF; CDR3 DNA: TGCGCCAGCAGCTTGGGCCAGGCCCGCTCTGGAAACACCATATATTTT
V gene: TRBV20-1; D gene: -; J gene: TRBJ2-3; clone size: -; CDR3 protein: CSASVQDTQYF; CDR3 DNA: TGCAGTGCTAGTGTCCAAGATACGCAGTATTTT
V gene: TRBV3-1/TRBV3-2; D gene: TRBD1; J gene: TRBJ1-2; clone size: -; CDR3 protein: CASSQDRQGEGYTF; CDR3 DNA: TGTGCCAGCAGCCAAGACAGACAGGGAGAGGGCTACACCTTC